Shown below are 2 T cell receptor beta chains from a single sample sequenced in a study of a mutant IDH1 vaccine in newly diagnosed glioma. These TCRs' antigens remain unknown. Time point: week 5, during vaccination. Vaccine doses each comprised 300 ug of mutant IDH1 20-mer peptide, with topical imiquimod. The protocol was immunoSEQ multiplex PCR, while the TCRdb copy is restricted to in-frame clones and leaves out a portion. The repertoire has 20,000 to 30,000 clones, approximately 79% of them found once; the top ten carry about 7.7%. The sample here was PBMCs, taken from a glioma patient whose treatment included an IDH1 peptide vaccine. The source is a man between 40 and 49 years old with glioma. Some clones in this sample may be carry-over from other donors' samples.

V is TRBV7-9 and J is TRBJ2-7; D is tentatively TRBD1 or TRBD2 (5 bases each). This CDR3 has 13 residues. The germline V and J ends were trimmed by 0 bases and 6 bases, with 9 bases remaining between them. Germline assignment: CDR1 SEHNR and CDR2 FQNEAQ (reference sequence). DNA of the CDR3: TGTGCCAGCAGCTTAGCGCTGGGACGCGAGCAGTACTTC. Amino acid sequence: CASSLALGREQYF.

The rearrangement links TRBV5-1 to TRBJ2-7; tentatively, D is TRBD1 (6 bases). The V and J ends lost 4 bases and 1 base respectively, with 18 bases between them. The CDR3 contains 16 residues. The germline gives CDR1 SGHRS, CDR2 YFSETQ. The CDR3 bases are TGCGCCAGCAGCCGCGACTCCGGGACACTATCCTACGAGCAGTACTTC. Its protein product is CASSRDSGTLSYEQYF.